This T cell receptor (beta chain) was found in a study of T-cell reconstitution after alpha-beta-depleted transplantation in children. Study-level results: When one year had passed after transplant, most T-cell counts and diversity came from newly produced T cells.

The junction had 4 bases not matched to a gene; V was cut back by 3 bases and J by 6 bases. The CDR3 loop spans 15 amino acids. Germline assignment: CDR1 KGHSH and CDR2 LQKENI. For TCRbeta, the library was prepared with unique molecular identifiers. TCRdb processed the PCR reads anew with MiXCR; each CDR3 protein has one entry. In the table there are about a million distinct CDR3 sequences, 25% to 30% of which are singletons. About this clonotype: Its cognate antigen is unknown.

Source: PBMCs, mostly from graft donor cells, taken 360 days after TCRalphabeta/CD19-depleted stem cell transplant. The chain couples TRBV18 to TRBJ1-6, with 8 bases that match TRBD1. The clonotype was recovered from a boy in the first two years of life who had a stem cell transplant for SCID, so the T cells may come from the graft donor. CDR3 residues: CASSPDRVPNSPLHF. The CDR3 DNA is TGTGCCAGCTCACCGGACAGGGTTCCTAATTCACCCCTCCACTTT.